Listed below are T cell receptor beta chains from one sample, sequenced in a study of molecular identifiers for immune sequencing clone quantification. MiXCR, run by TCRdb on the PCR reads, gives a single entry per CDR3 protein. The repertoire has some 100,000 distinct CDR3 sequences, approximately 40% of them found once; the top ten carry around 4.2%. The sequencing input was naive CD8+ T cells from blood, with Jurkat cell RNA spiked in. Receptors were obtained from a human donor in good health. Some libraries in this study had Jurkat cell RNA spiked in. Both conserved end residues are part of each CDR3. Each record gives: V gene, clone size, D gene, CDR3 length, J gene, CDR3 DNA, CDR3 protein. The D gene is left open where the match is weak. Clone size is shown for a subset of rows, as once, few, many or a class of expanded clone.

>TRBV7-9|many|-|12|TRBJ2-7
TGTGCCAGCAGCCCAAGAGGGTCCGAGCAGTACTTC
CASSPRGSEQYF
>TRBV5-6|few|TRBD2|15|TRBJ2-3
TGTGCCAGCAGCCAGGCGGGAGGGTTCACAGATACGCAGTATTTT
CASSQAGGFTDTQYF
>TRBV6-2/TRBV6-3|many|-|14|TRBJ1-5
TGTGCCAGCAGCGACTGGGGGGAGGTTCAGCCCCAGCATTTT
CASSDWGEVQPQHF
>TRBV24-1|many|-|18|TRBJ2-3
TGTGCCACCAGTGATCCCCGGACTCTACAATCCGGCACAGATACGCAGTATTTT
CATSDPRTLQSGTDTQYF
>TRBV7-6|-|-|14|TRBJ2-1
TGTGCCAGCAGCCCTCACCGCTCCTACAATGAGCAGTTCTTC
CASSPHRSYNEQFF
>TRBV28|few|-|16|TRBJ2-7
TGTGCCAGCAGTTTCCGGGGGGCATCAAGAACCAACGAGCAGTACTTC
CASSFRGASRTNEQYF
>TRBV19|-|-|16|TRBJ2-3
TGTGCCAGTAGTATAGGGGTACGGGGAAGCACAGATACGCAGAATTTT
CASSIGVRGSTDTQNF
>TRBV4-3|-|-|16|TRBJ2-7
TGCGCCAGCAGCCAAGAGTTCGGTAGCGGTACCTACGAGCAGTACTTC
CASSQEFGSGTYEQYF
>TRBV13|-|-|11|TRBJ2-7
TGTGCCAGCAGCTTAGGCCATGGGCAGTACTTC
CASSLGHGQYF
>TRBV20-1|-|-|16|TRBJ1-1
TGCAGTGCTAGAGGAGCTCAAGGACAGTGGCGAACAGAAGCTTACTTT
CSARGAQGQWRTEAYF
>TRBV6-6|few|-|14|TRBJ2-7
TGTGCCAGCAGTCCCCGGACTGATACCTACGAGCAGTACTTC
CASSPRTDTYEQYF
>TRBV28|few|-|14|TRBJ1-1
TGTGCCAGCAGTTTGGGACAAATGAACACTGAAGCTTTCTTT
CASSLGQMNTEAFF
>TRBV5-1|many|TRBD1|18|TRBJ1-5
TGCGCCAGCGGCGTCAGGGGGGCCGTTTTCCATAGCAATCAGCCCCAGCATTTT
CASGVRGAVFHSNQPQHF
>TRBV20-1|few|TRBD2|15|TRBJ2-3
TGCAGTGCTAGAGATTTTTCTAGCGGGAGAGATACGCAGTATTTT
CSARDFSSGRDTQYF
>TRBV12-3/TRBV12-4|-|-|14|TRBJ2-3
TGTGCCAGCAGTTTAGCAGGGATGGCAGATACGCAGTATTTT
CASSLAGMADTQYF
>TRBV5-6|-|TRBD1|15|TRBJ2-7
TGTGCCAGCAGCTTGTTATTCAGGGGGCGCGACGAGCAGAACTTC
CASSLLFRGRDEQNF
>TRBV6-6|few|TRBD1|18|TRBJ1-2
TGTGCCAGCAGTTACTCGACAGGCAGGGGGCAAATCGGCTATGGCTACACCTTC
CASSYSTGRGQIGYGYTF
>TRBV12-3/TRBV12-4|few|-|12|TRBJ2-1
TGTGCCACCTGGACTAACCTCAATGAGCAGTTCTTC
CATWTNLNEQFF
>TRBV11-2|many|TRBD2|15|TRBJ2-7
TGTGCCAGCAGCTCCGCTAGCGGCCCCCTTTACGAGCAGTACTTC
CASSSASGPLYEQYF
>TRBV5-6|-|-|12|TRBJ2-1
TGTGCCAGCAGCTCGGTAAGCGATGAGCAGTTCTTC
CASSSVSDEQFF
>TRBV3-1|few|-|18|TRBJ2-3
TGTGCCAGCAGCCAAGATTTGCCGTGGGCCACCTCGAGAGATACGCAGTATTTT
CASSQDLPWATSRDTQYF
>TRBV18|-|TRBD2|17|TRBJ2-1
TGTGCCAGCTCACTGCTAGCGGGAGGCAACCGCTACAATGAGCAGCTCTTC
CASSLLAGGNRYNEQLF
>TRBV12-3/TRBV12-4|-|TRBD2|14|TRBJ2-2
TGTGCCAGCAGCCAGACTAGCGGGACCGGGGAGCTGTTTTTT
CASSQTSGTGELFF
>TRBV29-1|many|TRBD2|14|TRBJ2-5
TGCAGCGTTGAGTGGACTAGCGGCCAAGAGACCCAGTACTTC
CSVEWTSGQETQYF
>TRBV7-9|-|-|16|TRBJ2-3
TGTGCCAGCACCGGCTTAGCGGCGAGAAGCACAGATACGCAGATTTTT
CASTGLAARSTDTQIF
>TRBV19|many|-|11|TRBJ1-5
TGTGCCAGTAGTAAGGGTCAGCCCCAGCATTTT
CASSKGQPQHF
>TRBV5-6|-|-|16|TRBJ2-1
TGTGCCAGCAGCTCACCACGTACAGTTGCCTACAATGAGCAGTTCTTC
CASSSPRTVAYNEQFF
>TRBV4-2|once|TRBD2|14|TRBJ2-1
TGTGTCAGCAGCCAAGCTGGACTAGCGGAAGAGCAGTTCTTC
CVSSQAGLAEEQFF
>TRBV5-1|many|TRBD1|13|TRBJ2-5
TGCGCCAGCAGCACAGGACAGGGCGAGACCCAGTACTTC
CASSTGQGETQYF
>TRBV9|-|-|13|TRBJ2-7
TGTGCCAGCTGGGCTTGGGAGGCCTACGAGCTGTACTTC
CASWAWEAYELYF
>TRBV9|many|-|12|TRBJ2-5
TGTGCCAGCAAAGGCCTCCAAGAGACCCAGTACTTC
CASKGLQETQYF
>TRBV2|few|-|15|TRBJ2-2
TGTGCCAGCAGTGATGATGATGGGAACACCGGGGAGCTGTTTTTT
CASSDDDGNTGELFF
>TRBV19|-|TRBD2|15|TRBJ2-1
TGTGCCAGTAAGACTAGCGCTGTTACCTACAATGAGCAGTTCTTC
CASKTSAVTYNEQFF
>TRBV2|-|TRBD1|15|TRBJ2-3
TGTGCCGGCAGTGAATCGACAGGGGGCGCAGATACGCAGTATTTT
CAGSESTGGADTQYF
>TRBV27|few|-|15|TRBJ2-2
TGTGCCAGCAGTTTATACAGGTTGAACACCGGGGAGCTGTTTTTT
CASSLYRLNTGELFF
>TRBV27|few|-|15|TRBJ2-7
TGTGCCAGCAGCCCGGGTCCGGTGCCTGACTACGAGCAGTACTTC
CASSPGPVPDYEQYF
>TRBV12-3/TRBV12-4|few|TRBD2|14|TRBJ2-7
TGTGCCAGCAGTTTGGGTCTAGCGGTCCGCGAGCAGTACTTC
CASSLGLAVREQYF
>TRBV5-6|many|-|12|TRBJ2-7
TGTGCCAGCAGCGTAGGGTTGTACGAGCAGTACTTC
CASSVGLYEQYF